These 14 T cell receptor beta chains came from one sample sequenced in a study of T cells in narcolepsy. TCRdb's copy holds only in-frame clones and misses some; the assay was immunoSEQ multiplex PCR. The data hold roughly 30,000 clones, with 79% observed a single time. The material sequenced was memory (CD45RA-) CD4+ T cells from blood. These receptors all come from a human donor in good health.

The chain joins TRBV5-1 to TRBJ1-2; no clear D. The CDR3 runs to 13 residues. CDR1 SGHRS and CDR2 YFSETQ come from the germline V gene. Trimming took off 1 base at V and 2 bases at J, with 6 bases between the two ends. CDR3 coding DNA: TGCGCCAGCAGCTTGAGTTCGAACTATGGCTACACCTTC. This sequence encodes CASSLSSNYGYTF.

The chain recombines TRBV29-1 with TRBJ2-4; 9 bases line up with TRBD2. The length of the CDR3 is 14 residues. CDR1 and CDR2 (germline): SQVTM, ANQGSEA. The ends lost 7 bases at V and 6 bases at J; junction bases unmatched: 10. Here the CDR3 DNA reads TGCAGCGCCGTGCGGGGGGGCATTGGAAACATTCAGTACTTC. This encodes CSAVRGGIGNIQYF.

The gene calls are TRBV7-3 and TRBJ2-3; TRBD1 might be the D (6 bases). V dropped 1 base and J dropped 9 bases, with 14 bases sitting between them. Germline CDR1 and CDR2: SGHTA and FQGTGA. The CDR3 length is 14 residues. The CDR3 is CASSLIKDQGTQYF. The CDR3 coding sequence is TGTGCCAGCAGCTTAATAAAGGATCAGGGGACGCAGTATTTT.

V and J are TRBV10-2 and TRBJ2-7; D gene uncertain. CDR3 length equals 14 residues. Germline V gene lookup returns CDR1 WSHSY and CDR2 SAAADI. V lost 6 bases and J lost 6, with 18 bases in between. CDR3 nucleotide sequence: TGCGCCAGCAGGAGGACGGATCAGCACGGCGAGCAGTACTTC. Protein: CASRRTDQHGEQYF.

The chain combines TRBV7-2 with TRBJ2-2; 7 positions match TRBD1. The germline V gene has CDR1 SGHTA and CDR2 FQGNSA. The CDR3 spans 15 residues. J gave up 0 bases and V 5 bases, and 3 bases lay outside the gene matches. The CDR3 bases are TGTGCCAGCAGCCAGGGACAGACGAACACCGGGGAGCTGTTTTTT. Amino acids: CASSQGQTNTGELFF.

This clone has only a few counts. The V call is TRBV2, the J call TRBJ1-2; D perhaps matches TRBD1 (5 bases). V lost 4 bases to trimming and J lost 6 bases, with 15 bases between them. The germline CDR1 and CDR2 sequences are SNHLY and FYNNEI. This CDR3 has 14 amino acids. In DNA, the CDR3 is TGTGCCAGCAGTGTGGAAAGCAGGGTGAATGGCTACACCTTC. Translated: CASSVESRVNGYTF.

The chain links TRBV2 to TRBJ2-1, with D possibly TRBD2 on 5 matching bases. V lost 4 bases and J 13 bases, leaving 14 bases between the germline ends. From germline, CDR1 is SNHLY and CDR2 FYNNEI. This CDR3 contains 12 residues. The CDR3 protein is CASSAVAGGQFF. The DNA of the CDR3 is TGTGCCAGCAGTGCCGTCGCGGGTGGACAGTTCTTC.

This chain joins TRBV30 and TRBJ1-5; a possible D gene is TRBD1 (5 bases). Trimming stripped 0 bases from V and 9 bases from J, with 9 bases between. Germline-derived CDR1 and CDR2 are GTSNPN and SVGIG (reference sequence). The length of the CDR3 is 12 residues. The CDR3 region is CAWSVGVGPQHF. In DNA, the CDR3 is TGTGCCTGGAGTGTAGGGGTCGGGCCCCAGCATTTT.

Comments on this clone: At one boundary the junction diverges from the germline segment, which might be a read error. The V gene is TRBV13, the J gene TRBJ2-5; 11 bases match TRBD2. CDR1 PRHDT and CDR2 FYEKMQ come from the germline V gene (reference sequence). The CDR3 contains 13 residues. The CDR3 sequence: CASRLAGGETQYF. The CDR3 DNA reads TGTGCCAGCAGGTTAGCGGGAGGGGAGACCCAGTACTTC.

The chain combines TRBV21-1 with TRBJ1-5; TRBD1 reflects the table's D call only, with no check against the DNA. TRBV21-1 is shown as a pseudogene. The CDR3 consists of 17 residues. The CDR3: CASSKEMVRTGKQPQHF. CDR3 sequence (DNA): TGTGCCAGCAGCAAAGAAATGGTTCGGACAGGGAAACAGCCCCAGCATTTT.

The rearrangement joins TRBV19 to TRBJ2-6; D gene ambiguous. In germline, CDR1 is LNHDA, CDR2 SQIVND (reference sequence). The CDR3 is 14 residues long. Trimming left V 3 bases short and J 3 bases short, with 6 bases between. The CDR3 protein is CASSIGGGANVLTF. The CDR3 region has the DNA TGTGCCAGTAGTATCGGTGGTGGGGCCAACGTCCTGACTTTC.

This clone has just a few counts. This sequence joins TRBV5-6 and TRBJ1-1, with a weak D call TRBD1 (5 bases). CDR3 size: 13 residues. CDR1 and CDR2 (germline): SGHDT, YYEEEE. V lost 4 bases and J 1 base, leaving 8 bases between the germline ends. The CDR3 coding sequence is TGTGCCAGCAGCCCGGGACCGAACACTGAAGCTTTCTTT. Translation: CASSPGPNTEAFF.

The chain employs TRBV7-9 and TRBJ2-7; tentative D call: TRBD2 (5 bases). The V gene lost 1 base and the J gene lost 4 bases, with 11 bases spanning the gap. Germline V gene data show CDR1 as SEHNR and CDR2 as FQNEAQ (reference sequence). CDR3 size: 14 residues. CDR3 residues: CASSLGLSSYEQYF. CDR3 DNA: TGTGCCAGCAGCTTAGGACTATCTTCGTACGAGCAGTACTTC.

In its sample, this clone was seen once. The chain employs TRBV29-1 and TRBJ2-7; D unresolved. The CDR3 is made up of 14 amino acids. Per the germline V gene, CDR1 is SQVTM and CDR2 is ANQGSEA. Between the trimmed V and J ends, which lost 6 bases and 0 bases, there was a span of 15 bases. The CDR3 nucleotides are TGCAGCGTCTCCCCGGGTCTAAGCTCCTACGAGCAGTACTTC. Residues: CSVSPGLSSYEQYF.